This TCR beta chain was obtained from a study of somatic mutations in cytotoxic T cells in rheumatoid arthritis. At the level of the study: Blood from the patient (approximately 27 ml EDTA) was drawn right after diagnosis, pretreatment. Study results and caveats: Patients with rheumatoid arthritis, but not healthy controls, had CD8+ clonality that increased with age.

Positive magnetic bead selection, which isolated the CD4+ and CD8+ cells, was followed by a flow cytometry check of purity. Authors' data handling: Rarely did patient CD8+ clones above 1% match published virus-specific TCRB sequences. Libraries were prepared by immunoSEQ multiplex PCR; TCRdb keeps only in-frame clonotypes and omits some of them. The DNA gave D and trimming, while V, J and clone size come from that table. The sample includes roughly 13,000 clones, 60% to 85% of them seen just once. There are 14 residues in the CDR3. Germline CDR1 SGDLS, CDR2 YYNGEE. Trimming cost V 5 bases and J 3 bases, with 13 bases left between them. About this clone itself: Antigen unknown.

The source is an adult with rheumatoid arthritis. The rearrangement links TRBV9 to TRBJ2-3; D unresolved. Sequences were obtained from CD8+ T cells sorted from blood. CDR3 sequence (DNA): TGTGCCAGCAGTCCTGGGCTGCGGACAGATACGCAGTATTTT. This gives the protein CASSPGLRTDTQYF.